This T cell receptor beta chain came from a study of OX40 agonist ivuxolimab in advanced cancers. A note on the overall study: Ivuxolimab, which targeted the costimulatory receptor OX40 (CD134), was an agonistic, fully human IgG2 monoclonal antibody. Intravenous ivuxolimab was administered to patients every 2 weeks at six dose levels: 0.01, 0.1, 0.3, 1.5, 3 and 10 mg/kg. The paper describes the monotherapy dose-escalation part (N of about 52 patients) of the phase I trial of ivuxolimab. Prior anti-PD-1, anti-PD-L1 or anti-CTLA-4 therapy was permitted, and checkpoint inhibitors had been received by about 37% of dose-escalation patients. Three dose-escalation patients achieved partial responses, one with hepatocellular carcinoma and two with cutaneous melanoma. Peripheral TCRbeta sequencing was intended to test whether TCR sequence diversity was altered and clonal T-cell expansion was caused by ivuxolimab. Of the 50 or so patients in dose escalation, some 20 had hepatocellular carcinoma, some 15 had melanoma, 9 had renal cell carcinoma and 9 had head and neck cancer. A male proportion of around 80% and a mean age of around 60 years, ranging from about 20 to 80, were recorded for the dose-escalation cohort. General findings and caveats noted by the study authors: On average, CD8+ T cells showed more expanded clones than CD4+ T cells after ivuxolimab. In the 0.1-3.0 mg/kg groups, partial responders had among the lowest normalized peripheral clonal expansion, particularly in CD8+ T cells. Which antigens the clonally expanded peripheral T cells were specific for was not determined. Low levels of normalized T-cell clonal expansion were also shown by some nonresponding patients. At doses of 0.1 to 3.0 mg/kg, clonal expansion of both CD4+ and CD8+ T cells in blood was seen between baseline and week 6.

The germline V gene gives CDR1 as MNHNS and CDR2 as SASEGT. The CDR3 covers 15 residues, taking in both the cysteine and the phenylalanine. Kept here is only the CDR3 DNA, which spans 45 bases and is read in frame from base 1. The germline V end is reduced by 3 bases and the J end by 7 bases; junction bases left unmatched: 6. Patients with autoimmune disease history or receiving systemic immunosuppression were excluded from the trial. Peripheral blood for TCR sequencing was collected from all dose cohorts at baseline, on cycle 4 day 1, and on cycle 7 day 1. The samples were drawn from a first-in-human, open-label, multicenter phase I dose-escalation trial of ivuxolimab. Adults with locally advanced or metastatic melanoma, renal cell, hepatocellular, or head and neck squamous cell carcinoma were enrolled in the trial. CD4+ and CD8+ T cells were sorted separately from peripheral blood before TCR sequencing.

As to this clone: Its antigen is currently not known. There are no base qualities to consult, and no much larger clone falls within one base.

Genomic DNA was isolated from the sorted cells so that the TCRbeta CDR3 region could be sequenced. The immunoSEQ Assay was used to sequence the TCRbeta CDR3 regions. TCRdb holds this immuneACCESS table with in-frame rearrangements only. Some clones are missing; in checked studies, unresolved V genes explain under half, and the rest has no known cause. In this sample the table shows 53,000 or so clones, roughly 84% of which occur a single time. The top ten clonotypes cover almost 0.65% of the sample. The sequence came from an adult with an advanced solid tumor such as melanoma, head and neck, liver or kidney cancer. The specimen comprised CD4+ or CD8+ T cells sorted from blood, sampled in a trial of the OX40 agonist ivuxolimab. The chain couples TRBV6-1 to TRBJ1-6, and TRBD1 matches 7 of the central bases. CDR3 loop: CASSDEGTANSPLHF. The nucleotide sequence reads as follows: TGTGCCAGCAGTGACGAAGGGACAGCGAATTCACCCCTCCACTTT.